A selection of T cell receptor beta chains follows, all from one sample in a study of regulatory T cells in long-lasting Graves disease. TCRdb called the multiplex PCR reads again in MiXCR, with one record for every CDR3 protein. The sample carries about 450,000 distinct CDR3 sequences, 14% recorded once. The data also belong to a second study, concerning T cells in Graves' hyperthyroidism and ophthalmopathy.

The starting material was peripheral blood mononuclear cells (PBMCs), obtained at new diagnosis, from a patient treated with antithyroid drugs. Receptors originate from a woman between 50 and 59 years old with Graves disease. Each CDR3 is given with its conserved first and last residue. A D gene is named only where the DNA matches it firmly. The size of a clone is reported for some rows only, either as once, few or many, or as a class for expanded clones.

J gene: TRBJ2-7; V gene: TRBV3-1; D gene: -; clone size: many; CDR3 DNA: TGTGCCAGCAGCCAAGGTGGCAGACCCTACGAGCAGTACTTC; CDR3 protein: CASSQGGRPYEQYF
J gene: TRBJ2-7; V gene: TRBV20-1; D gene: TRBD1; clone size: many; CDR3 DNA: TGCAGTGCTAGGTGGCAGGGGGCAGAGTACGAGCAGTACTTC; CDR3 protein: CSARWQGAEYEQYF
J gene: TRBJ1-1; V gene: TRBV9; D gene: -; clone size: many; CDR3 DNA: TGTGCCAGCAGCGTAGTGGGAGCGTACACTGAAGCTTTCTTT; CDR3 protein: CASSVVGAYTEAFF
J gene: TRBJ1-5; V gene: TRBV29-1; D gene: -; clone size: many; CDR3 DNA: TGCAGCGTTGCTTTCGGGAAAAATCAGCCCCAGCATTTT; CDR3 protein: CSVAFGKNQPQHF
J gene: TRBJ1-4; V gene: TRBV5-1; D gene: TRBD1; clone size: many; CDR3 DNA: TGCGCCAGCAGCTTGAGAACAGGGGGTCCAACTAATGAAAAACTGTTTTTT; CDR3 protein: CASSLRTGGPTNEKLFF
J gene: TRBJ2-2; V gene: TRBV9; D gene: -; clone size: -; CDR3 DNA: TGTGCCAGCAGCGTAGGTCCCGGCGGGGCGGGCACCGGGGAGCTGTTTTTT; CDR3 protein: CASSVGPGGAGTGELFF
J gene: TRBJ2-1; V gene: TRBV5-5; D gene: TRBD2; clone size: -; CDR3 DNA: TGTGCCAGCAGCTCCATGCCTAGCGGGAGGGCCTGGAATGAGCAGTTCTTC; CDR3 protein: CASSSMPSGRAWNEQFF
J gene: TRBJ2-3; V gene: TRBV30; D gene: -; clone size: many; CDR3 DNA: TGTGCCTGGAGTGCCTTGCTGGGAGATACGCAGTATTTT; CDR3 protein: CAWSALLGDTQYF
J gene: TRBJ2-3; V gene: TRBV7-2; D gene: -; clone size: many; CDR3 DNA: TGTGCCAGCAGCATAGGACTGGAAGATACGCAGTATTTT; CDR3 protein: CASSIGLEDTQYF
J gene: TRBJ1-6; V gene: TRBV28; D gene: -; clone size: many; CDR3 DNA: TGTGCCAGCAGTTTACGGGAGACTAAAACTAATTCACCCCTCCACTTT; CDR3 protein: CASSLRETKTNSPLHF
J gene: TRBJ1-2; V gene: TRBV4-1; D gene: TRBD1; clone size: -; CDR3 DNA: TGCGCCAGCAGCCAGACAGGGAGCTATGGCTACACCTTC; CDR3 protein: CASSQTGSYGYTF
J gene: TRBJ2-3; V gene: TRBV20-1; D gene: TRBD2; clone size: few; CDR3 DNA: TGCAGTGCAACCACGTCTAGCGGGAGGGCCCCAGATACGCAGTATTTT; CDR3 protein: CSATTSSGRAPDTQYF
J gene: TRBJ2-1; V gene: TRBV9; D gene: TRBD1; clone size: few; CDR3 DNA: TGTGCCAGCAGTAGGGGGCCTCCCTACAATGAGCAGTTCTTC; CDR3 protein: CASSRGPPYNEQFF
J gene: TRBJ1-5; V gene: TRBV12-3/TRBV12-4; D gene: -; clone size: many; CDR3 DNA: TGTGCCAGTGATAGAGGGGCGCAGCCCCAGCATTTT; CDR3 protein: CASDRGAQPQHF
J gene: TRBJ2-1; V gene: TRBV5-1; D gene: TRBD2; clone size: -; CDR3 DNA: TGCGCCAGCAGCTTGGTCCCCCTAGCGGGAGCCGTCAATGAGCAGTTCTTC; CDR3 protein: CASSLVPLAGAVNEQFF
J gene: TRBJ2-7; V gene: TRBV27; D gene: TRBD2; clone size: many; CDR3 DNA: TGTGCCAGCAGTTTACAGCGGGAGGGGTACGAGCAGTACTTC; CDR3 protein: CASSLQREGYEQYF
J gene: TRBJ2-1; V gene: TRBV20-1; D gene: TRBD2; clone size: many; CDR3 DNA: TGCAGTGCTTCCCGTCGAAGGACTAGCGTTTACAATGAGCAGTTCTTC; CDR3 protein: CSASRRRTSVYNEQFF
J gene: TRBJ2-1; V gene: TRBV28; D gene: TRBD1; clone size: many; CDR3 DNA: TGTGCCAGCAGTTCAGGGGGACAGGGAGGGGGCAATGAGCAGTTCTTC; CDR3 protein: CASSSGGQGGGNEQFF
J gene: TRBJ2-4; V gene: TRBV28; D gene: -; clone size: -; CDR3 DNA: TGTGCCAGCAGTTCTACAGGGTGGGCCAAAAACATTCAGTACTTC; CDR3 protein: CASSSTGWAKNIQYF
J gene: TRBJ2-7; V gene: TRBV9; D gene: -; clone size: -; CDR3 DNA: TGTGCCAGCAGCGAGGGGCGAGCGGACTACGAGCAGTACTTC; CDR3 protein: CASSEGRADYEQYF
J gene: TRBJ2-6; V gene: TRBV2; D gene: -; clone size: many; CDR3 DNA: TGTGCCAGCAGTGATACAGCTGGGGCCAACGTCCTGACTTTC; CDR3 protein: CASSDTAGANVLTF
J gene: TRBJ2-3; V gene: TRBV19; D gene: -; clone size: few; CDR3 DNA: TGTGCCAGTAACCCAGGGAGAGGTTTTTTGGATACGCAGTATTTT; CDR3 protein: CASNPGRGFLDTQYF